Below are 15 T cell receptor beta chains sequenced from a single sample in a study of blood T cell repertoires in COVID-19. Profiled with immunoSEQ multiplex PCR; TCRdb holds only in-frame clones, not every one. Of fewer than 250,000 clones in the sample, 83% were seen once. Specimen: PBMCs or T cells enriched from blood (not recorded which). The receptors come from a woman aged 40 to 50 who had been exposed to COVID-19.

The CDR3 spells CASSPGTGRSYEQYF. CDR3 in DNA: TGTGCCAGCTCACCCGGGACAGGGCGTAGCTACGAGCAGTACTTC. V gene TRBV18 combines with J gene TRBJ2-7, with 9 bases aligning to TRBD1. With 3 bases clipped from V and 3 bases from J, the junction kept 6 bases outside the gene matches. The CDR3 runs 15 residues. Germline values: CDR1 KGHSH, CDR2 LQKENI. The full variable domain, in which reference TRBV18 and TRBJ2-7 provide the parts outside the CDR3, is NAGVMQNPRHLVRRRGQEARLRCSPMKGHSHVYWYRQLPEEGLKFMVYLQKENIIDESGMPKERFSAEFPKEGPSILRIQQVVRGDSAAYFCASSPGTGRSYEQYFGPGTRLTVT.

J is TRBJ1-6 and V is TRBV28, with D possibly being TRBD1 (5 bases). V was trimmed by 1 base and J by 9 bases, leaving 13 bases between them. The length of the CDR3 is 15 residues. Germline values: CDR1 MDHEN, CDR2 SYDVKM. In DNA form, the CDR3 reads TGTGCCAGCAGTTTATTGCAGGGTTCTTTTTCACCCCTCCACTTT. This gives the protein CASSLLQGSFSPLHF.

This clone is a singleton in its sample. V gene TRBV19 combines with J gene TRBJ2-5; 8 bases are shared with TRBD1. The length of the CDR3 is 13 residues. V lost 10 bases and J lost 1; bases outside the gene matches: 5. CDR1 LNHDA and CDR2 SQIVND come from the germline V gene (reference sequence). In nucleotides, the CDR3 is TGTGCCACAGGACAGGGCGGCCAAGAGACCCAGTACTTC. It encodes CATGQGGQETQYF.

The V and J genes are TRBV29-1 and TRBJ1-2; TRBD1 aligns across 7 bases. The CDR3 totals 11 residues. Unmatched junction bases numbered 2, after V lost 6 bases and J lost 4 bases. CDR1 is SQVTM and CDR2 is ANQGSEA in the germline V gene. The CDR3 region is CSVNRGYGYTF. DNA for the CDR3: TGCAGCGTGAACAGGGGCTATGGCTACACCTTC.

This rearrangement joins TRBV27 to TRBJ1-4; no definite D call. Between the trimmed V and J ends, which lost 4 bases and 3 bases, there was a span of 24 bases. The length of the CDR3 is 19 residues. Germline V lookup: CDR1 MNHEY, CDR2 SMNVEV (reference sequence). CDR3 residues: CASSSGGYGLGRANEKLFF. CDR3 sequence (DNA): TGTGCCAGCAGTTCGGGCGGTTATGGCCTTGGGAGGGCTAATGAAAAACTGTTTTTT.

This chain's CDR3 is CASNQGGATEAFF. CDR3 DNA: TGTGCCAGTAATCAGGGTGGGGCGACTGAAGCTTTCTTT. The chain has TRBV19 and TRBJ1-1; weak D call: TRBD1 (5 bases). This CDR3 has 13 residues. Between the trimmed V and J ends, which lost 7 bases and 5 bases, there was a span of 14 bases. The germline CDR1 and CDR2 sequences are LNHDA and SQIVND (reference sequence).

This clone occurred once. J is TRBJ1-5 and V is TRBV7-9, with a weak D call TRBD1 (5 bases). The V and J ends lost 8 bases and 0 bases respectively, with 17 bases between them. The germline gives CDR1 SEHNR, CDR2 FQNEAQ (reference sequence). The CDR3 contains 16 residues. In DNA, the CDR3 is TGTGCCAGCGGGCTCGGGGGTTTGTATAGCAATCAGCCCCAGCATTTT. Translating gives CASGLGGLYSNQPQHF.

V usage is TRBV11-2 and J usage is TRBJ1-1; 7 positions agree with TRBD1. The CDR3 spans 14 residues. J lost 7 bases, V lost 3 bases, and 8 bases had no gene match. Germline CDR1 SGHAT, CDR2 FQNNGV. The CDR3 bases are TGTGCCAGCAGCTTCCGGGGACAGAGCCTTGAAGCTTTCTTT. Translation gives CASSFRGQSLEAFF.

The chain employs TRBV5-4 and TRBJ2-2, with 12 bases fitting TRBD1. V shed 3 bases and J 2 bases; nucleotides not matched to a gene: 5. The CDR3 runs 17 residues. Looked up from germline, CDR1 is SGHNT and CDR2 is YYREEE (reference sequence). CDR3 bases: TGTGCCAGCAGCTCCCGGGACAGGGGGCCCAACACCGGGGAGCTGTTTTTT. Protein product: CASSSRDRGPNTGELFF.

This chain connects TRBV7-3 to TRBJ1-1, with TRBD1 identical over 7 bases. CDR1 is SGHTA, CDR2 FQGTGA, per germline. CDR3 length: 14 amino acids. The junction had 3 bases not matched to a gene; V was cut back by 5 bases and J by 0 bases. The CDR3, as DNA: TGTGCCAGCAGCAGGGACAGACTGAACACTGAAGCTTTCTTT. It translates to CASSRDRLNTEAFF.

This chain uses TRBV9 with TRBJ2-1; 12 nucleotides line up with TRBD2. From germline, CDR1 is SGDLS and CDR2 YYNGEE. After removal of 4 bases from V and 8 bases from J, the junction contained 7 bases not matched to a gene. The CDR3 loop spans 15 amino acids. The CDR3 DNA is TGTGCCAGCAGCCCACCGGGACTAGCGGGCCATGAGCAGTTCTTC. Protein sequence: CASSPPGLAGHEQFF.

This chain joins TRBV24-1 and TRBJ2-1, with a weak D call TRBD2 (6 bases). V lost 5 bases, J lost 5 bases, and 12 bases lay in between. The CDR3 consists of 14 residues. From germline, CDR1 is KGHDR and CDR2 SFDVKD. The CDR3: CATSVGGADNEQFF. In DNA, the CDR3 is TGTGCCACCAGTGTTGGCGGGGCTGACAATGAGCAGTTCTTC.

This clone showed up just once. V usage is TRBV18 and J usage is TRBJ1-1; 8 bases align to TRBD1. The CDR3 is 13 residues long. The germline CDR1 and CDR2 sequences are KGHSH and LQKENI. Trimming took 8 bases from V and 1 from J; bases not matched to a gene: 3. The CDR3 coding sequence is TGTGCCAGCCAGGGACAGGCGAACACTGAAGCTTTCTTT. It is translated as CASQGQANTEAFF.

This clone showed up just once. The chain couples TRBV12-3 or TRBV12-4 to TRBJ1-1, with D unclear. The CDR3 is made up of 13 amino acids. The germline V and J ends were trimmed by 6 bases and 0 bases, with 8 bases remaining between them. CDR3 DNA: TGTGCCAGCAGAAAGGAGGTGAACACTGAAGCTTTCTTT. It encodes CASRKEVNTEAFF.

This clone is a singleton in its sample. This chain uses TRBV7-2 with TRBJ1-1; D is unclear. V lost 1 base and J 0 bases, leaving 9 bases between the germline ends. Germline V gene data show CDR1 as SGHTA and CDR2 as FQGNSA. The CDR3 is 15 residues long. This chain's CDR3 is CASSLVNRLNTEAFF. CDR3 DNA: TGTGCCAGCAGCTTAGTGAACAGATTGAACACTGAAGCTTTCTTT. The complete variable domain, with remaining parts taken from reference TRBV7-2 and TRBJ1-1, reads GAGVSQSPSNKVTEKGKDVELRCDPISGHTALYWYRQSLGQGLEFLIYFQGNSAPDKSGLPSDRFSAERTGGSVSTLTIQRTQQEDSAVYLCASSLVNRLNTEAFFGQGTRLTVV.